This T cell receptor beta chain was recovered during a study of control samples from healthy donors and cancer patients. V lost 7 bases to trimming and J lost 5 bases, with 17 bases between them. Germline V gene data show CDR1 as LNHDA and CDR2 as SQIVND (reference sequence). The CDR3 extends over 14 amino acids. The repertoire was sequenced with immunoSEQ multiplex PCR; TCRdb's copy has only in-frame clones and lacks some. Among about 120,000 clones listed, roughly 92% were seen once. This clone was seen more than once but under ten times. This TCR was recovered from a man in his thirties or forties in good health. The specimen sequenced was blood. The chain couples TRBV19 to TRBJ1-1, with a tentative D call TRBD1 (5 bases). The CDR3 loop reads CASKGLSDWTEAFF. DNA of the CDR3: TGTGCCAGTAAGGGGTTAAGTGATTGGACTGAAGCTTTCTTT.